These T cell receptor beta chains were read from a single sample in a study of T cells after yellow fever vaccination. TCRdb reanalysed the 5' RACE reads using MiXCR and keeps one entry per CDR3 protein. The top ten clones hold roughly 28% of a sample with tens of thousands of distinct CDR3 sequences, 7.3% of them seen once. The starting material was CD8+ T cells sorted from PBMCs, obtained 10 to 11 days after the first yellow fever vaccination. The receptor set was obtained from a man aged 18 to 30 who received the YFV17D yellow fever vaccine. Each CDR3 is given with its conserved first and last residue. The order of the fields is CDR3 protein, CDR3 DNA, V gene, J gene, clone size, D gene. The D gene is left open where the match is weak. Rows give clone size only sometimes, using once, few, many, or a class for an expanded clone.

CDR3aa: CASSQEEGRGYNEQFF; CDR3nt: TGCGCCAGCAGCCAAGAGGAGGGGCGGGGCTACAATGAGCAGTTCTTC; v_gene: TRBV4-3; j_gene: TRBJ2-1; abundance: few; d_gene: NA
CDR3aa: CASQRVGLTNYGYTF; CDR3nt: TGTGCCAGCCAAAGGGTGGGCCTGACCAACTATGGCTACACCTTC; v_gene: TRBV28; j_gene: TRBJ1-2; abundance: many; d_gene: NA
CDR3aa: CASSLYKSTDTQYF; CDR3nt: TGTGCCAGCAGCTTGTACAAGAGCACAGATACGCAGTATTTT; v_gene: TRBV7-9; j_gene: TRBJ2-3; abundance: few; d_gene: NA
CDR3aa: CASSSGLGTDTQYF; CDR3nt: TGTGCCAGCAGCTCCGGACTAGGAACAGATACGCAGTATTTT; v_gene: TRBV5-4; j_gene: TRBJ2-3; abundance: few; d_gene: TRBD2
CDR3aa: CASSLAGGLLSTDTQYF; CDR3nt: TGTGCCAGCAGTTTAGCGGGGGGGCTCCTTAGCACAGATACGCAGTATTTT; v_gene: TRBV12-3/TRBV12-4; j_gene: TRBJ2-3; abundance: few; d_gene: NA
CDR3aa: CASSRKGVNTGELFF; CDR3nt: TGTGCCAGCAGCCGGAAGGGGGTGAACACCGGGGAGCTGTTTTTT; v_gene: TRBV7-9; j_gene: TRBJ2-2; abundance: few; d_gene: NA
CDR3aa: CASSPGQGEETQYF; CDR3nt: TGTGCCAGCAGCCCCGGACAGGGGGAAGAGACCCAGTACTTC; v_gene: TRBV12-3/TRBV12-4; j_gene: TRBJ2-5; abundance: many; d_gene: TRBD1
CDR3aa: CASSLTDTIYF; CDR3nt: TGTGCCAGCAGCCTCACGGACACCATATATTTT; v_gene: TRBV28; j_gene: TRBJ1-3; abundance: few; d_gene: NA
CDR3aa: CASSQGTGGFEQYF; CDR3nt: TGTGCCAGCAGCCAAGGGACAGGGGGCTTCGAGCAGTACTTC; v_gene: TRBV14; j_gene: TRBJ2-7; abundance: few; d_gene: TRBD1
CDR3aa: CASSFRISSYNEQFF; CDR3nt: TGCGCCAGCAGCTTTCGGATCAGCTCCTACAATGAGCAGTTCTTC; v_gene: TRBV5-1; j_gene: TRBJ2-1; abundance: many; d_gene: NA
CDR3aa: CASSLGVGDYNEQFF; CDR3nt: TGTGCCAGCAGTTTGGGGGTAGGGGACTACAATGAGCAGTTCTTC; v_gene: TRBV12-3/TRBV12-4; j_gene: TRBJ2-1; abundance: few; d_gene: NA
CDR3aa: CAIKDTNEKLFF; CDR3nt: TGTGCCATCAAAGATACTAATGAAAAACTGTTTTTT; v_gene: TRBV10-3; j_gene: TRBJ1-4; abundance: many; d_gene: NA
CDR3aa: CASSSGPVLQETQYF; CDR3nt: TGTGCCAGCAGCTCCGGGCCAGTTCTACAAGAGACCCAGTACTTC; v_gene: TRBV5-7; j_gene: TRBJ2-5; abundance: NA; d_gene: NA
CDR3aa: CSVLTGVVTQYF; CDR3nt: TGCAGCGTTCTTACAGGGGTGGTGACCCAGTACTTC; v_gene: TRBV29-1; j_gene: TRBJ2-5; abundance: many; d_gene: TRBD1
CDR3aa: CASSPRRRIVDEQFF; CDR3nt: TGTGCCAGCAGCCCCCGACGGAGGATAGTCGATGAGCAGTTCTTC; v_gene: TRBV7-9; j_gene: TRBJ2-1; abundance: few; d_gene: NA
CDR3aa: CASSFPRGLGSNQPQHF; CDR3nt: TGTGCCAGCAGCTTCCCCCGGGGGTTGGGAAGCAATCAGCCCCAGCATTTT; v_gene: TRBV7-2; j_gene: TRBJ1-5; abundance: few; d_gene: NA
CDR3aa: CASSPGTGVVSYNEQFF; CDR3nt: TGTGCCAGCAGCCCCGGGACAGGGGTCGTAAGCTACAATGAGCAGTTCTTC; v_gene: TRBV11-3; j_gene: TRBJ2-1; abundance: many; d_gene: TRBD1
CDR3aa: CASESRDSHTGELFF; CDR3nt: TGCGCCAGTGAGAGCCGGGACTCTCACACCGGGGAGCTGTTTTTT; v_gene: TRBV5-1; j_gene: TRBJ2-2; abundance: many; d_gene: NA
CDR3aa: CASSESLSGGPQEQFF; CDR3nt: TGTGCCAGCAGCGAGTCCCTTAGCGGGGGGCCCCAGGAGCAGTTCTTC; v_gene: TRBV7-9; j_gene: TRBJ2-1; abundance: many; d_gene: TRBD2
CDR3aa: CASSPLGTSGALTQYF; CDR3nt: TGTGCCAGCAGCCCCCTCGGGACTAGCGGGGCCTTGACCCAGTACTTC; v_gene: TRBV7-3; j_gene: TRBJ2-5; abundance: NA; d_gene: TRBD2
CDR3aa: CASSSLIFGRGQPTKTQYF; CDR3nt: TGTGCCAGCAGTTCCCTTATCTTTGGCAGGGGGCAACCCACGAAGACCCAGTACTTC; v_gene: TRBV12-3/TRBV12-4; j_gene: TRBJ2-5; abundance: NA; d_gene: TRBD1
CDR3aa: CASLDRSAGANVLTF; CDR3nt: TGTGCCAGTCTGGACAGGTCGGCTGGGGCCAACGTCCTGACTTTC; v_gene: TRBV19; j_gene: TRBJ2-6; abundance: many; d_gene: TRBD1
CDR3aa: CASSHVLAPYNEQFF; CDR3nt: TGTGCCAGCAGCCATGTACTAGCGCCCTACAATGAGCAGTTCTTC; v_gene: TRBV3-1; j_gene: TRBJ2-1; abundance: many; d_gene: TRBD2
CDR3aa: CASSHMGVPYNEQFF; CDR3nt: TGCGCCAGCAGCCATATGGGGGTCCCCTACAATGAGCAGTTCTTC; v_gene: TRBV4-1; j_gene: TRBJ2-1; abundance: few; d_gene: NA
CDR3aa: CASSLWARQQETQYF; CDR3nt: TGTGCCAGCAGCTTATGGGCACGACAGCAAGAGACCCAGTACTTC; v_gene: TRBV7-8; j_gene: TRBJ2-5; abundance: NA; d_gene: NA
CDR3aa: CASSPGVVCWDTEAFF; CDR3nt: TGTGCCAGCAGCCCCGGGGTAGTGTGTTGGGACACTGAAGCTTTCTTT; v_gene: TRBV5-8; j_gene: TRBJ1-1; abundance: NA; d_gene: NA
CDR3aa: CASSSRLADEQETQYF; CDR3nt: TGTGCCAGCAGCTCCCGACTAGCGGACGAACAAGAGACCCAGTACTTC; v_gene: TRBV11-2; j_gene: TRBJ2-5; abundance: few; d_gene: TRBD2
CDR3aa: CASSFQGGTGELFF; CDR3nt: TGTGCCAGCAGCTTCCAGGGAGGCACCGGGGAGCTGTTTTTT; v_gene: TRBV11-3; j_gene: TRBJ2-2; abundance: many; d_gene: NA
CDR3aa: CASSTSSGDADTQYF; CDR3nt: TGTGCCAGCAGCACTTCTAGCGGGGATGCAGATACGCAGTATTTT; v_gene: TRBV12-3/TRBV12-4; j_gene: TRBJ2-3; abundance: many; d_gene: TRBD2
CDR3aa: CASSQAGGYTGELFF; CDR3nt: TGTGCCAGCAGTCAAGCGGGGGGGTACACCGGGGAGCTGTTTTTT; v_gene: TRBV12-3/TRBV12-4; j_gene: TRBJ2-2; abundance: many; d_gene: TRBD2
CDR3aa: CASSQGTWIRYGYTF; CDR3nt: TGCGCCAGCAGCCAAGGCACTTGGATCCGCTATGGCTACACCTTC; v_gene: TRBV4-1; j_gene: TRBJ1-2; abundance: many; d_gene: NA
CDR3aa: CASSLMGPTYEQYF; CDR3nt: TGTGCCAGCAGTTTAATGGGGCCCACCTACGAGCAGTACTTC; v_gene: TRBV12-3/TRBV12-4; j_gene: TRBJ2-7; abundance: many; d_gene: NA
CDR3aa: CASSYRTGDLMEQYF; CDR3nt: TGTGCCAGCAGTTACCGGACAGGGGACTTAATGGAGCAGTACTTC; v_gene: TRBV6-5; j_gene: TRBJ2-7; abundance: NA; d_gene: TRBD1
CDR3aa: CASSLAGQGVGEQFF; CDR3nt: TGTGCCAGCAGCTTAGCTGGACAGGGGGTTGGTGAGCAGTTCTTC; v_gene: TRBV7-6; j_gene: TRBJ2-1; abundance: few; d_gene: TRBD1
CDR3aa: CASSLPGVEGSREAFF; CDR3nt: TGTGCCAGCAGCCTCCCAGGCGTCGAGGGCAGTCGAGAAGCTTTCTTT; v_gene: TRBV5-6; j_gene: TRBJ1-1; abundance: many; d_gene: NA
CDR3aa: CASSQGLAGGYEQYF; CDR3nt: TGTGCCAGCAGCCAAGGACTAGCGGGGGGGTACGAGCAGTACTTC; v_gene: TRBV4-2; j_gene: TRBJ2-7; abundance: NA; d_gene: TRBD2
CDR3aa: CAISDIPGQHKTDTQYF; CDR3nt: TGTGCCATCAGTGACATCCCGGGACAGCATAAGACAGATACGCAGTATTTT; v_gene: TRBV10-3; j_gene: TRBJ2-3; abundance: many; d_gene: TRBD1
CDR3aa: CASSEDSSSYNEQFF; CDR3nt: TGCGCCAGCAGCGAAGACTCGAGCTCCTACAATGAGCAGTTCTTC; v_gene: TRBV4-3; j_gene: TRBJ2-1; abundance: NA; d_gene: NA
CDR3aa: CASSEAIGPAVGEQFF; CDR3nt: TGTGCCAGCAGTGAAGCTATCGGGCCGGCGGTGGGTGAGCAGTTCTTC; v_gene: TRBV2; j_gene: TRBJ2-1; abundance: NA; d_gene: NA
CDR3aa: CASSPTGTGANVLTF; CDR3nt: TGTGCCAGTAGCCCAACAGGGACTGGGGCCAACGTCCTGACTTTC; v_gene: TRBV19; j_gene: TRBJ2-6; abundance: NA; d_gene: NA
CDR3aa: CASSLVPLRGANVLTF; CDR3nt: TGCGCCAGCAGCTTGGTGCCCCTGAGAGGGGCCAACGTCCTGACTTTC; v_gene: TRBV5-1; j_gene: TRBJ2-6; abundance: many; d_gene: NA
CDR3aa: CSVGYRGGTEAFF; CDR3nt: TGCAGCGTTGGATATCGAGGGGGTACTGAAGCTTTCTTT; v_gene: TRBV29-1; j_gene: TRBJ1-1; abundance: few; d_gene: NA
CDR3aa: CATNGEGGRLETQYF; CDR3nt: TGCGCCACCAACGGGGAGGGGGGGCGACTTGAGACCCAGTACTTC; v_gene: TRBV10-2; j_gene: TRBJ2-5; abundance: many; d_gene: NA
CDR3aa: CSVNNGDYEQYF; CDR3nt: TGCAGCGTTAACAACGGAGACTACGAGCAGTACTTC; v_gene: TRBV29-1; j_gene: TRBJ2-7; abundance: many; d_gene: NA
CDR3aa: CASSVAGSGGAADTQYF; CDR3nt: TGTGCCAGCAGCGTAGCGGGTAGCGGGGGGGCCGCAGATACGCAGTATTTT; v_gene: TRBV9; j_gene: TRBJ2-3; abundance: many; d_gene: TRBD2
CDR3aa: CASSSDRGARKRAEAFF; CDR3nt: TGCGCCAGCAGCTCGGACAGGGGGGCGCGAAAAAGGGCTGAAGCTTTCTTT; v_gene: TRBV5-1; j_gene: TRBJ1-1; abundance: many; d_gene: TRBD1
CDR3aa: CASSPEGTGITDTQYF; CDR3nt: TGTGCCAGCAGCCCCGAGGGGACAGGGATCACAGATACGCAGTATTTT; v_gene: TRBV7-9; j_gene: TRBJ2-3; abundance: many; d_gene: TRBD1
CDR3aa: CASSKTVTNTDTQYF; CDR3nt: TGCGCCAGCAGCAAGACAGTGACGAACACAGATACGCAGTATTTT; v_gene: TRBV5-1; j_gene: TRBJ2-3; abundance: many; d_gene: NA
CDR3aa: CASSHQAGTRYSTDTQYF; CDR3nt: TGCGCCAGCAGCCACCAAGCCGGGACTAGGTATAGCACAGATACGCAGTATTTT; v_gene: TRBV4-1; j_gene: TRBJ2-3; abundance: many; d_gene: TRBD2
CDR3aa: CASSPGSSGNQPQHF; CDR3nt: TGCGCCAGCAGCCCTGGAAGTTCGGGCAATCAGCCCCAGCATTTT; v_gene: TRBV10-2; j_gene: TRBJ1-5; abundance: NA; d_gene: NA
CDR3aa: CASSQDGTGGGYEQYF; CDR3nt: TGCGCCAGCAGCCAAGATGGGACAGGGGGGGGCTACGAGCAGTACTTC; v_gene: TRBV4-3; j_gene: TRBJ2-7; abundance: many; d_gene: TRBD1
CDR3aa: CASSPEATGGYEQYF; CDR3nt: TGCGCCAGCAGCCCAGAGGCGACAGGGGGCTACGAGCAGTACTTC; v_gene: TRBV4-3; j_gene: TRBJ2-7; abundance: NA; d_gene: TRBD1
CDR3aa: CATSGQGRVAGELFF; CDR3nt: TGTGCCACAAGCGGACAGGGGCGAGTAGCCGGGGAGCTGTTTTTT; v_gene: TRBV7-6; j_gene: TRBJ2-2; abundance: many; d_gene: TRBD1
CDR3aa: CASSLLRPVPYNEQFF; CDR3nt: TGTGCCAGCAGCCTTCTTAGACCCGTACCCTACAATGAGCAGTTCTTC; v_gene: TRBV6-2/TRBV6-3; j_gene: TRBJ2-1; abundance: many; d_gene: NA
CDR3aa: CASSAEETQYF; CDR3nt: TGTGCCAGCAGCGCCGAAGAGACCCAGTACTTC; v_gene: TRBV13; j_gene: TRBJ2-5; abundance: many; d_gene: NA
CDR3aa: CASTGSGLAGGYQETQYF; CDR3nt: TGTGCCAGCACGGGGAGCGGACTAGCGGGGGGGTACCAAGAGACCCAGTACTTC; v_gene: TRBV6-5; j_gene: TRBJ2-5; abundance: many; d_gene: TRBD2
CDR3aa: CASSLESARVYGYTF; CDR3nt: TGTGCCAGCAGCTTAGAATCCGCCAGGGTCTACGGCTACACCTTC; v_gene: TRBV7-9; j_gene: TRBJ1-2; abundance: many; d_gene: NA